This T cell receptor (beta chain) was obtained from a study of blood T cell repertoires in COVID-19. Across the whole study: Material from acute and convalescent COVID-19 was sourced from the United States, Italy and Spain.

The ends lost 4 bases at V and 7 bases at J; junction bases unmatched: 5. Germline V gene lookup returns CDR1 SQVTM and CDR2 ANQGSEA. This CDR3 contains 14 residues. In the original processing: Amplification from reference gene primers served as the basis for estimated nucleated cell counts. The repertoire was sequenced with immunoSEQ multiplex PCR; TCRdb's copy has only in-frame clones and lacks some. That table supplies the V and J calls and clone size; D and trimming were determined from the DNA. The repertoire consists of approximately 70,000 clones, with 79% occurring once and the leading ten covering 26%.

What was sequenced was peripheral blood. The chain links TRBV29-1 to TRBJ1-5, with 12 nucleotides matching TRBD1. The source is a man aged 55 to 70 with active or convalescent COVID-19. CDR3 sequence (DNA): TGCAGCGTTGGCGGGACAGGGGGCGGGCAGCCCCAGCATTTT. It is translated as CSVGGTGGGQPQHF.